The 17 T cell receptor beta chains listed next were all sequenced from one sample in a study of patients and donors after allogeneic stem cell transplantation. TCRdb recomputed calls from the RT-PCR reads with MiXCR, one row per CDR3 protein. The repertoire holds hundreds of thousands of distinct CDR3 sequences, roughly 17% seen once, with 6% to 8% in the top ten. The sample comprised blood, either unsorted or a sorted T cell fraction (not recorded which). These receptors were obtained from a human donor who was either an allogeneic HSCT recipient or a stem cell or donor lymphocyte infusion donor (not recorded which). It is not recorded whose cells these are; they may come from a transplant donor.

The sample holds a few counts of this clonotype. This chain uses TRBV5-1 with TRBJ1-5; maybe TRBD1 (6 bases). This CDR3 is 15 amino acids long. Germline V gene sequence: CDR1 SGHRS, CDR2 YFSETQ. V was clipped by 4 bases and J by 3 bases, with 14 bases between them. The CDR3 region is CASSPEGGANQPQHF. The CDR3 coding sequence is TGCGCCAGCAGCCCCGAGGGGGGGGCCAATCAGCCCCAGCATTTT.

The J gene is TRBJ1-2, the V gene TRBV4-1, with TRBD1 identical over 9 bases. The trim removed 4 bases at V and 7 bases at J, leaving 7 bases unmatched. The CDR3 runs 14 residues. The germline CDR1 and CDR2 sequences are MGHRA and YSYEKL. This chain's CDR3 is CASSRLDRGAGYTF. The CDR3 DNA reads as TGCGCCAGCAGCCGTTTAGACAGGGGGGCTGGCTACACCTTC.

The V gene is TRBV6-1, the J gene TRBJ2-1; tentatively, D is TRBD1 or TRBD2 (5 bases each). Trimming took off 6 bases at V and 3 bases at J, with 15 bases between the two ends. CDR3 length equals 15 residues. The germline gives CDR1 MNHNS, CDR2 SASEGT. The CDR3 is CASSLTGPSYNEQFF. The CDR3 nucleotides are TGTGCCAGCAGCCTGACGGGACCCAGCTACAATGAGCAGTTCTTC.

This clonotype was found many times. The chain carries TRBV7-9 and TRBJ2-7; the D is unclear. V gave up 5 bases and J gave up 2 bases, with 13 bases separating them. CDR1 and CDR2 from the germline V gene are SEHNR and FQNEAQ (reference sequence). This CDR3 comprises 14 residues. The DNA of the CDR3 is TGTGCCAGCAGCCTTGGACGGCAGACCTACGAGCAGTACTTC. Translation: CASSLGRQTYEQYF.

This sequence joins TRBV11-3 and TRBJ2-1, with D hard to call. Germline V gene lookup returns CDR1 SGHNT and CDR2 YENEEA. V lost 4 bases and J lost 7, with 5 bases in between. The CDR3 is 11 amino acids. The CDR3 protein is CASSSKNEQFF. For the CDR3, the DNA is TGTGCCAGCAGCTCTAAAAATGAGCAGTTCTTC.

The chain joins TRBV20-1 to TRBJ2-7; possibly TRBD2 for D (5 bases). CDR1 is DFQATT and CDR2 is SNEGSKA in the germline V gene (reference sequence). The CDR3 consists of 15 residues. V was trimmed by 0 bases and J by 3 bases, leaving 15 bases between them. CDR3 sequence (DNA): TGCAGTGCTAGAGATCGGAGCGCGGAGGTCTACGAGCAGTACTTC. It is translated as CSARDRSAEVYEQYF.

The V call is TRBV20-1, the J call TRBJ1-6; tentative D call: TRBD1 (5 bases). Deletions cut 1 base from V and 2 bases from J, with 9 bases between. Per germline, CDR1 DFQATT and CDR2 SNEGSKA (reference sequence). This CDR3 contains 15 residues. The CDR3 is CSARGEGTYNSPLHF. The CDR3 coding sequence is TGCAGTGCTAGAGGAGAGGGGACCTATAATTCACCCCTCCACTTT.

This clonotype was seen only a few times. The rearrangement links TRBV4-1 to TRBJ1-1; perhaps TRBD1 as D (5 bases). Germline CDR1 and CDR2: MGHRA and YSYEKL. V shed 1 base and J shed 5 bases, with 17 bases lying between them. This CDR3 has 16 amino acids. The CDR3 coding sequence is TGCGCCAGCAGCCAAGTGCCCCGGGGGGGACGGACTGAAGCTTTCTTT. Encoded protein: CASSQVPRGGRTEAFF.

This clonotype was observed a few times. The DNA of the CDR3 is TGCGCCAGCAGCCAAGATTGGACGGTGAACACTGAAGCTTTCTTT. This translates into CASSQDWTVNTEAFF. This chain joins TRBV4-1 and TRBJ1-1; D unresolved. CDR3 size: 15 residues. The V end was cut by 0 bases, the J end by 0 bases, with 8 bases between. CDR1 is MGHRA and CDR2 is YSYEKL in the germline V gene.

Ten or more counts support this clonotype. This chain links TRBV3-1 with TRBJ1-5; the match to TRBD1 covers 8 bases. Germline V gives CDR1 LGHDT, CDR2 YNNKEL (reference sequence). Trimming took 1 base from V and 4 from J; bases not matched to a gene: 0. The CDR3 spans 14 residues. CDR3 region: CASSQGTGNQPQHF. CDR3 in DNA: TGTGCCAGCAGCCAAGGGACAGGGAATCAGCCCCAGCATTTT. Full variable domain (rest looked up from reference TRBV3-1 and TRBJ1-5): DTAVSQTPKYLVTQMGNDKSIKCEQNLGHDTMYWYKQDSKKFLKIMFSYNNKELIINETVPNRFSPKSPDKAHLNLHINSLELGDSAVYFCASSQGTGNQPQHFGDGTRLSIL.

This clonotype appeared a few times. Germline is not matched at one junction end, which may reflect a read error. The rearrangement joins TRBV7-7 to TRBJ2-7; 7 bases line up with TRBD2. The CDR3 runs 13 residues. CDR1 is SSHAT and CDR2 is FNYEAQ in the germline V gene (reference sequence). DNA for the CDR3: TGTGCTAGCAGCCCCCGGGGAGGGTTCGAGCAGTACTTC. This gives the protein CASSPRGGFEQYF.

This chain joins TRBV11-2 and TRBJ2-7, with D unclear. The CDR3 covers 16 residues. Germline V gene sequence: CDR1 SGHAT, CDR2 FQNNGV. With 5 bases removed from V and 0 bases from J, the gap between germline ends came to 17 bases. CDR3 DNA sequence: TGTGCCAGCAGCCCCGGTGGACGCAAGAGCTCCTACGAGCAGTACTTC. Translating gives CASSPGGRKSSYEQYF.

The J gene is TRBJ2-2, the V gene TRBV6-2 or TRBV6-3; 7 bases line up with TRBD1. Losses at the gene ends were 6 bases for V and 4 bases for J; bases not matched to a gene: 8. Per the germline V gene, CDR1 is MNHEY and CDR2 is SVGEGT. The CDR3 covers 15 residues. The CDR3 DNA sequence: TGTGCCAGCAGGCCGGGACAGCGATTCACCGGGGAGCTGTTTTTT. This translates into CASRPGQRFTGELFF.

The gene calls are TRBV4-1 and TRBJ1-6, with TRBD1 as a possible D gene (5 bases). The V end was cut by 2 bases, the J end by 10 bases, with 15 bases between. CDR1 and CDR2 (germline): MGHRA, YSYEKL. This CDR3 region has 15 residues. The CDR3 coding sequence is TGCGCCAGCAGCCAACTCGGGCACCGGGGGTCACCCCTCCACTTT. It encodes CASSQLGHRGSPLHF.

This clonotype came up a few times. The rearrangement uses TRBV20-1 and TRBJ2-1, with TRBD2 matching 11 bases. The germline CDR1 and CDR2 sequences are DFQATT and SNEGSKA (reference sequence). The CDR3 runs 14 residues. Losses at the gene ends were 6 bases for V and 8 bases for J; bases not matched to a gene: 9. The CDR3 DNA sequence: TGCAGTGCATTCCTAGCGGGAGGATCCGATGAGCAGTTCTTC. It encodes CSAFLAGGSDEQFF.

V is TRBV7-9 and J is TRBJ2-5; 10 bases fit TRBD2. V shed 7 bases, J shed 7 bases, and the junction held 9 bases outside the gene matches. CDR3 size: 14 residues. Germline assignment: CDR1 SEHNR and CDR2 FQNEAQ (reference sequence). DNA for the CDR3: TGTGCCAGCACCCCAGCGGGGGGGCTTGGGACCCAGTACTTC. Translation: CASTPAGGLGTQYF.

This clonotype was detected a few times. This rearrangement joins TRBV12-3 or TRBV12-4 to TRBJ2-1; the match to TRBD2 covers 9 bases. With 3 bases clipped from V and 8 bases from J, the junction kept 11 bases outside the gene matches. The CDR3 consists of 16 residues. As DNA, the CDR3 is TGTGCCAGCAGTTTTTGGCGGGAGGGCCGATGGGATGAGCAGTTCTTC. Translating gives CASSFWREGRWDEQFF.